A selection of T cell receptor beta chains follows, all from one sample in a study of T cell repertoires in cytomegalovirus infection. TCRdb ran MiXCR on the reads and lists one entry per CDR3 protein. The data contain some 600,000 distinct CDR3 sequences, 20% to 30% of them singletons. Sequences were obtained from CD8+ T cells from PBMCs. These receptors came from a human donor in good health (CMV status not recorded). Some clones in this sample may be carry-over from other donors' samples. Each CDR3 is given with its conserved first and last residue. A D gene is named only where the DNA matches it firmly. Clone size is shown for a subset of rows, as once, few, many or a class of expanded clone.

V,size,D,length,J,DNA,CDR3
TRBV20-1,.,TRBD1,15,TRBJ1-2,TGCAGTGCTAGAGAACGGACAGGGGTTCGGTATGGCTACACCTTC,CSARERTGVRYGYTF
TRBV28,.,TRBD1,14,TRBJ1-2,TGTGCCGGCCGATCACCTCGACAGGGGGATGGCTACACCTTC,CAGRSPRQGDGYTF
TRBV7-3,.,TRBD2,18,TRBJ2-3,TGTGCCAGCAGCTCACCCCGTCCGGCTAGCGGTCCCCCAGATACGCAGTATTTT,CASSSPRPASGPPDTQYF
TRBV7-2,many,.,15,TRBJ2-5,TGTGCCAGCACCGCTTACTGGGGGGACCGTGAGACCCAGTACTTC,CASTAYWGDRETQYF
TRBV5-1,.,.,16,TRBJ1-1,TGCGCCAGCAGCACCAACCGGGGGGACGCGGTGGCGGGAGCTTTCTTT,CASSTNRGDAVAGAFF
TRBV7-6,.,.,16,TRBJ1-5,TGTGCCAGCAGAGGTCAGGGGCCTGATAGCAATCAGCCCCAGCATTTT,CASRGQGPDSNQPQHF
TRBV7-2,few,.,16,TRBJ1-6,TGTGCCAGCACCCCGGGGGGGAGGTATCCTAATTCACCCCTCCACTTT,CASTPGGRYPNSPLHF
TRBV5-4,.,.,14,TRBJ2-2,TGTGCCAGCAGCTCCTACAGGGTTGGCGGGGAGCTGTTTTTT,CASSSYRVGGELFF
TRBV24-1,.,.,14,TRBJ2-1,TGTGCCACCAGTGTTGGTCCGACCTACAATGAGCAGTTCTTC,CATSVGPTYNEQFF
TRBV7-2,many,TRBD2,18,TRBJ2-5,TGTGCCAGCAGCTTAGAGAGGACGGCTAGCGGGGGCCTGGAGACCCAGTACTTC,CASSLERTASGGLETQYF
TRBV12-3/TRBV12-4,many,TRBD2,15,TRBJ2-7,TGTGCCAGCAGTCTCTTCGGGAGCGGGGGCTACGAGCAGTACTTC,CASSLFGSGGYEQYF
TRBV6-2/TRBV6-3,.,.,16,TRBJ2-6,TGTGCCAGCAGTGACTTTCAGAGCTCTGGGGCCAACGTCCTGACTTTC,CASSDFQSSGANVLTF
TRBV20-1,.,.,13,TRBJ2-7,TGCAGTGCTAGAGATGTAACGGAATACGAGCAGTACTTC,CSARDVTEYEQYF
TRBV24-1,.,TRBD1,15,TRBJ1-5,TGTGCCACCAGTGATGGGACAGGGGCAGGGCAGCCCCAGCATTTT,CATSDGTGAGQPQHF
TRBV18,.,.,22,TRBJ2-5,TGTGCCAGCTCACCCGCCAATGTGTCGTTCACACAATTCCACGCCCTACAAGAGACCCAGTACTTC,CASSPANVSFTQFHALQETQYF
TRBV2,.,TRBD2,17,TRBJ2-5,TGTGCCAGCAGCTACCCTCTAAGCGGGGGGGCGGAAGAGACCCAGTACTTC,CASSYPLSGGAEETQYF